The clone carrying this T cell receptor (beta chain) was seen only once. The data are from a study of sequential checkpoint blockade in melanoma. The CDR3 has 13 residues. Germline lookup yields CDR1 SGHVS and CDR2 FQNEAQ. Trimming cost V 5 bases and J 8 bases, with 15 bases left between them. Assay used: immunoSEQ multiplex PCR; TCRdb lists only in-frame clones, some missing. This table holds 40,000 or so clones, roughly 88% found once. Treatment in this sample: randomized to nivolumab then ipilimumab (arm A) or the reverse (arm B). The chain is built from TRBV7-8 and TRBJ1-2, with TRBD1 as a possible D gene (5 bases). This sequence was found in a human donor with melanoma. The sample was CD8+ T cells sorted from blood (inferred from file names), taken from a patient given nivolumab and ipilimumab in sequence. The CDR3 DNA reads TGTGCCAGCAGCGCCCCAGGGTTTTACGGCTACACCTTC. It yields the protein CASSAPGFYGYTF.